This T cell receptor beta chain stems from a study of regulatory T cells in long-lasting Graves disease. Overall study: Graves' cases, newly diagnosed, had used antithyroid drugs under 3 months. The study's findings and limits: Thyroid tissue went unexamined; only peripheral blood was analyzed. Compared with new cases, persistent Graves' patients showed reduced TCR diversity.

TCR beta libraries were built with iRepertoire HTBI primers and Arm-PCR of CDR3 regions. TCRdb itself ran the multiplex PCR reads through MiXCR, one entry per CDR3 protein. This table has 540,000 or so distinct CDR3 sequences, about 14% appearing once. Time point denoted: newly diagnosed GD, antithyroid drugs for less than 3 months. PBMC RNA was the source of the TCR library. The peripheral blood volume drawn was approximately 9.5 milliliters, and it was collected into EDTA tubes. Germline CDR1 is KGHSY and CDR2 is FQNENV. The CDR3 contains 15 residues. Trimming took 0 bases from V and 4 from J, leaving 9 bases between them. Of note for this clonotype: Antigen unknown.

These records were also assigned to another study, of T cells in Graves' hyperthyroidism and ophthalmopathy.

V is TRBV16 and J is TRBJ1-4; D is perhaps TRBD1 (6 bases). The receptor comes from a young man with Graves disease. This sample comprised peripheral blood mononuclear cells (PBMCs), obtained at new diagnosis, from a patient treated with antithyroid drugs. CDR3 loop: CASSQSADSNEKLFF. The CDR3 nucleotides are TGTGCCAGCAGCCAATCAGCGGACAGTAATGAAAAACTGTTTTTT.